Following are 13 T cell receptor beta chains from one sample sequenced in a study of human T cells and chemical hapten exposure. Stated treatment: therapeutic diphenylcyclopropenone sensitization with weekly scalp DPC. The study used a library that attached unique molecular identifiers to individual cDNA molecules. Using its own MiXCR run on the reads, TCRdb lists one record per CDR3 protein. The sample carries 3,500 or so distinct CDR3 sequences, around 48% recorded once. Sequences were derived from whole blood, sampled before DPC sensitization or 2, 6, or about 24 weeks after (not recorded which). The receptors stem from an adult with alopecia areata. Some clones in this sample may be carry-over from other donors' samples. This table probably holds off-target reads from a library built for another chain.

With respect to this clonotype: Mismatch with germline at one junction end may stem from a read error. The chain employs TRBV6-5 and TRBJ2-7; 7 nucleotides match TRBD2. The CDR3 is 16 residues long. The germline V gene encodes CDR1 MNHEY and CDR2 SVGAGI. The CDR3 sequence is CASSYSGLSRDYKQYF. The DNA for the CDR3 is TGTGCCAGCAGTTACTCGGGCTTGAGCAGGGACTACAAGCAGTACTTC.

This clonotype occurred once. The gene calls are TRBV21-1 and TRBJ2-4. TRBV21-1 is a pseudogene segment. The length of the CDR3 is 13 residues. Here the CDR3 DNA reads TGTGCCAGCAGCAAAGTAGAGACAAAGATTCAGTACTTC. Protein: CASSKVETKIQYF.

In this sample, this clonotype turned up a few times. This chain links TRBV5-1 with TRBJ2-4; 9 positions match TRBD1. In germline, CDR1 is SGHRS, CDR2 YFSETQ. Losses at the gene ends were 4 bases for V and 1 base for J; bases not matched to a gene: 12. The CDR3 is made up of 18 amino acids. The CDR3 loop reads CASSPIQGARGAKNIQYF. The CDR3 DNA reads as TGCGCCAGCAGCCCGATACAGGGGGCCAGAGGGGCCAAAAACATTCAGTACTTC.

V and J are TRBV12-3 or TRBV12-4 and TRBJ2-3; D unclear. The germline V and J ends were trimmed by 6 bases and 1 base, with 2 bases remaining between them. CDR3 length: 11 residues. The chain's CDR3 is CASRRTDTQYF. For the CDR3, the DNA is TGTGCCAGCAGGCGCACAGATACGCAGTATTTT.

The rearrangement links TRBV7-9 to TRBJ2-1; 7 bases agree with TRBD2. The CDR3 is 15 amino acids. From germline, CDR1 is SEHNR and CDR2 FQNEAQ (reference sequence). After removal of 2 bases from V and 6 bases from J, the junction contained 7 bases not matched to a gene. The CDR3 DNA is TGTGCCAGCAGCTTACCCCGACTAGCCCCCAATGAGCAGTTCTTC. It yields the protein CASSLPRLAPNEQFF.

This chain joins TRBV10-3 and TRBJ1-2; D gene uncertain. The CDR3 has 11 residues. CDR1 ENHRY and CDR2 SYGVKD come from the germline V gene. Trimming removed 5 bases from V and 6 bases from J, with 7 bases in between. CDR3 loop: CAISSGDGYTF. The CDR3 nucleotides read TGTGCCATCAGTTCTGGTGATGGCTACACCTTC.

This clonotype showed up just a few times. The chain is built from TRBV3-1 and TRBJ2-5, with D maybe TRBD2 (5 bases). This CDR3 has 14 amino acids. The germline gives CDR1 LGHDT, CDR2 YNNKEL (reference sequence). V was shortened by 3 bases and J by 5 bases, with 13 bases between the two germline ends. The CDR3 loop reads CASSHGLVQETQYF. CDR3 bases: TGTGCCAGCAGCCATGGACTGGTCCAGGAGACCCAGTACTTC.

The CDR3 coding sequence is TGCGCCAGCAGTGAGTCCACCCCAGGCCGGCTAGGGTACGAGCAGTACTTC. Its protein is CASSESTPGRLGYEQYF. This chain links TRBV10-1 with TRBJ2-7; D is uncertain. V was trimmed by 0 bases and J by 4 bases, leaving 19 bases between them. The CDR3 is 17 amino acids. Looked up from germline, CDR1 is WNHNN and CDR2 is SYGVQD (reference sequence).

This chain connects TRBV20-1 to TRBJ2-3; 15 bases line up with TRBD2. The CDR3 loop spans 17 amino acids. V lost 6 bases to trimming and J lost 0 bases; unmatched junction nucleotides: 7. Looked up from germline, CDR1 is DFQATT and CDR2 is SNEGSKA (reference sequence). The CDR3 spells CSAEGLAGGYSTDTQYF. The CDR3 nucleotides are TGCAGTGCGGAAGGACTAGCGGGGGGGTATAGCACAGATACGCAGTATTTT.

The sample holds a few counts of this clonotype. The chain has TRBV12-3 or TRBV12-4 and TRBJ2-5; 7 nucleotides match TRBD2. The CDR3 spans 15 residues. Trimming removed 3 bases from V and 2 bases from J; junction bases left unmatched: 6. CDR3 sequence reads: CASSLGGNLQETQYF. DNA of the CDR3: TGTGCCAGCAGTTTGGGAGGGAACCTACAAGAGACCCAGTACTTC.

V and J are TRBV4-2 and TRBJ2-2; D perhaps matches TRBD1 (6 bases). This CDR3 has 16 residues. Germline V gives CDR1 LGHNA, CDR2 YNFKEQ. Between the trimmed V and J ends, which lost 1 base and 2 bases, there was a span of 11 bases. CDR3 in DNA: TGTGCCAGCAGCCAAGCCCTAGGGACAAACACCGGGGAGCTGTTTTTT. Translation: CASSQALGTNTGELFF.

The CDR3 reads CASSLTSEQEAFF. The CDR3 nucleotides are TGTGCCAGCAGCTTGACATCGGAACAGGAAGCTTTCTTT. The chain combines TRBV5-5 with TRBJ1-1; D uncertain. Germline lookup yields CDR1 SGHKS and CDR2 YYEKEE (reference sequence). Trimming took off 1 base at V and 8 bases at J, with 12 bases between the two ends. CDR3 length: 13 residues.

The chain joins TRBV19 to TRBJ2-7; D ambiguous. The CDR3 spans 13 residues. The germline V gene encodes CDR1 LNHDA and CDR2 SQIVND (reference sequence). V lost 9 bases and J 0 bases, leaving 12 bases between the germline ends. CDR3 DNA: TGTGCCAGCTCAAGAAAACCCTCCTACGAGCAGTACTTC. Residues: CASSRKPSYEQYF.